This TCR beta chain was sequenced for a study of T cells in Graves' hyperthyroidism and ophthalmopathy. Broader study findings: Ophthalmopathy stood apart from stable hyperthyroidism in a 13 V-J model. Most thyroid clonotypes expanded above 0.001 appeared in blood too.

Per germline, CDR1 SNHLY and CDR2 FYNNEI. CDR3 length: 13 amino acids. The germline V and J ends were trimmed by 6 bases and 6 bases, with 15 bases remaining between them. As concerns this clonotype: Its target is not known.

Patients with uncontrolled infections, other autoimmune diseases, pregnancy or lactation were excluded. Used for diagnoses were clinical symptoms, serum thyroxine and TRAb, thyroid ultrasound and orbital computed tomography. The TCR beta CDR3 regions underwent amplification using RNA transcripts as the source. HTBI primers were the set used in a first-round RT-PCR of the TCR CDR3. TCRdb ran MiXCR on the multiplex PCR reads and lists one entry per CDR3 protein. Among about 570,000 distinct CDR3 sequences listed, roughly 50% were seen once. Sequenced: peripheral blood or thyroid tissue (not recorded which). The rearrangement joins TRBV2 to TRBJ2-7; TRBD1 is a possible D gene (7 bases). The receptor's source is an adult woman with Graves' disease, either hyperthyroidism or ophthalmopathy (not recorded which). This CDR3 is CASSGQGEAEQYF. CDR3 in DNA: TGTGCCAGCAGCGGGCAGGGGGAGGCCGAGCAGTACTTC.